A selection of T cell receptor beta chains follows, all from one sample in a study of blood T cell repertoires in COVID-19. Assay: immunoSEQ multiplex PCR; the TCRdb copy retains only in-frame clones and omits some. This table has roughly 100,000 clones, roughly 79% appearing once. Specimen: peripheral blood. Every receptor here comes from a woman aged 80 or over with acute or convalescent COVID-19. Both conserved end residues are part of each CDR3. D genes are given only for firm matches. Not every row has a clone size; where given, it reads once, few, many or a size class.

TGTGCCAGCTCCGTGGCTGGGGGCGCTTTCTTT,CASSVAGGAFF,TRBV28,TRBJ1-1,-,-
TGTGCCAGCAGTCAGAATCAGGGAAACGGAAACACCATATATTTT,CASSQNQGNGNTIYF,TRBV6-5,TRBJ1-3,-,-
TGTGCCAGCAGCTTGGGATGGGGGCTGGTTGAAGCTTTCTTT,CASSLGWGLVEAFF,TRBV5-8,TRBJ1-1,-,-
TGTGCCATCAGTGGACTAGCGGGGGCCTCCTACGAGCAGTACTTC,CAISGLAGASYEQYF,TRBV10-3,TRBJ2-7,TRBD2,once
TGTGCCTGGAGGAGGGTCGTAAACACCGGGGAGCTGTTTTTT,CAWRRVVNTGELFF,TRBV30,TRBJ2-2,-,once
TGTGCCAGCAGTTTCCGGGGGGACAGGCGCGATGAGCAGTTCTTC,CASSFRGDRRDEQFF,TRBV28,TRBJ2-1,-,-
TGTGCCAGCAGACAGGGCTCGAACACTGAAGCTTTCTTT,CASRQGSNTEAFF,TRBV7-2,TRBJ1-1,-,once
TGTGCCAGCAGTCGCCCCTCGGCGGGAGTAAACAATGAGCAGTTCTTC,CASSRPSAGVNNEQFF,TRBV28,TRBJ2-1,TRBD2,-
TGTGCCTGGAGTATACAGGGGATAAACGAGCAGTACTTC,CAWSIQGINEQYF,TRBV30,TRBJ2-7,TRBD1,-
TGTGCCAGCAGCTTAGATACGGGGGTGAAAGGCTACACCTTC,CASSLDTGVKGYTF,TRBV7-2,TRBJ1-2,-,-
TGTGCCAGCTCACCACCGGGACTAGCGGCGGGGACCGGGGAGCTGTTTTTT,CASSPPGLAAGTGELFF,TRBV18,TRBJ2-2,TRBD2,-
TGTGCCAGCAGGGTAACAGGGGGCGAGCAGTACTTC,CASRVTGGEQYF,TRBV2,TRBJ2-7,TRBD1,few
TGTGCCAGCAGCGTACAGGGGCCTAATTCACCCCTCCACTTT,CASSVQGPNSPLHF,TRBV9,TRBJ1-6,-,-
TGTGCCAGCAGCTTGGGGCACAGGGGTTCTGAAGCTTTCTTT,CASSLGHRGSEAFF,TRBV5-5,TRBJ1-1,TRBD1,-
TGTGCCAGCTCACCACCGGGGACAGGGGCAACTAATGAAAAACTGTTTTTT,CASSPPGTGATNEKLFF,TRBV18,TRBJ1-4,TRBD1,few
TGCGCCAGCAGCCAAGTTGTGGGGGCCAATGAGCAGTTCTTC,CASSQVVGANEQFF,TRBV4-3,TRBJ2-1,-,-
TGTGCCAGCAGTTCCGGTCCCGCAGGGCTCTATGGCTACACCTTC,CASSSGPAGLYGYTF,TRBV6-5,TRBJ1-2,-,-
TGTGCCAGCAGCCAAGATTGGGGACAGACAGATACGCAGTATTTT,CASSQDWGQTDTQYF,TRBV3-1/TRBV3-2,TRBJ2-3,TRBD1,few
TGCGCCAGCAGCTTGACAGACTCTGGGGCCAACGTCCTGACTTTC,CASSLTDSGANVLTF,TRBV5-1,TRBJ2-6,-,-
TGTGCCAGCAGCTTAGGGGGAGGGATATTGTACAATGAGCAGTTCTTC,CASSLGGGILYNEQFF,TRBV7-2,TRBJ2-1,TRBD2,-
TGCGCCAGCAGCTTGGTAGCGAACACTGAAGCTTTCTTT,CASSLVANTEAFF,TRBV5-1,TRBJ1-1,-,-
TGTGCCAGTGGCCCTCCCCGCACAGCTTTCTTT,CASGPPRTAFF,TRBV19,TRBJ1-1,-,-
TGTGCCAGCAGCCAAGATCGGAGGGCGGCTTTCTTT,CASSQDRRAAFF,TRBV14,TRBJ1-1,-,few
TGTGCCAGCAGCACCGGGACAGTTGGATACACCATATATTTT,CASSTGTVGYTIYF,TRBV7-2,TRBJ1-3,TRBD1,-